The next 26 T cell receptor beta chains were all read from a single sample in a study of kidney transplant recipient with SARS-CoV-2 infection. One entry per CDR3 protein results from TCRdb running MiXCR on the reads. The table records roughly 230,000 distinct CDR3 sequences, less than 35% of them present only once. The sample in question was a blood sample, obtained at baseline and between days 110 and 120 from a kidney transplant recipient. The receptor set was obtained from a male patient aged 25-45 years who had COVID-19 and was a kidney transplant recipient. Some of these T cells may belong to the graft donor.

In the case of this clonotype: This clone may be a read error of a much larger clone one base away. The rearrangement joins TRBV12-3 or TRBV12-4 to TRBJ2-2, with a tentative D call TRBD2 (6 bases). V lost 5 bases to trimming and J lost 8 bases, with 18 bases between them. This CDR3 is 15 amino acids long. In nucleotides, the CDR3 is TGTGCCAGCAGTCCCGGGACTTCCGTGTCGGGGGAGCTGTTTTTT. As protein: CASSPGTSVSGELFF.

About this clonotype itself: It is unclear where the CDR3 begins or ends on the DNA, so no DNA is shown, and the CDR3 is as TCRdb lists it. V gene TRBV7-5 combines with J gene TRBJ1-2. TRBV7-5 counts as a pseudogene. The CDR3 totals 19 residues, both ends included. CDR3 loop: CISVSEDVVEVGKTYGYTF.

This clonotype came up many times. The gene calls are TRBV24-1 and TRBJ2-1, with D possibly TRBD1 on 6 matching bases. The germline V gene has CDR1 KGHDR and CDR2 SFDVKD. This CDR3 comprises 17 residues. Trimming shortened V by 4 bases and J by 0 bases, and 15 bases separated the two germline ends. In DNA form, the CDR3 reads TGTGCCACCAGTGACCTCGTCAGGGGTAACTCCTACAATGAGCAGTTCTTC. Translated, it gives CATSDLVRGNSYNEQFF.

A remark on this clonotype: A much bigger clone sits one base away, suggesting this may be a read error. The chain links TRBV5-6 to TRBJ2-5; 9 bases map to TRBD1. Germline CDR1 is SGHDT and CDR2 is YYEEEE. The CDR3 extends over 16 amino acids. The CDR3 loop is CTSSLGQGFVQETQYF. DNA of the CDR3: TGTACCAGCAGCTTGGGACAGGGCTTCGTCCAAGAGACCCAGTACTTC.

The chain carries TRBV3-1 and TRBJ2-1; maybe TRBD2 (5 bases). The CDR3 runs to 16 residues. Per the germline V gene, CDR1 is LGHDT and CDR2 is YNNKEL (reference sequence). V lost 0 bases and J lost 5, with 14 bases in between. The CDR3 loop is CASSQDSLALHNEQFF. The CDR3 nucleotides are TGTGCCAGCAGCCAAGATTCATTAGCGTTACACAATGAGCAGTTCTTC.

Many counts were recorded for this clonotype. The genes are TRBV4-3 and TRBJ1-2; D gene uncertain. The germline CDR1 and CDR2 sequences are LGHNA and YSLEER. The CDR3 consists of 17 residues. V lost 5 bases and J lost 4, with 23 bases in between. In nucleotides, the CDR3 is TGCGCCAGCAGCAAGGACCTAGGACGTCGAAAGACCTATGGCTACACCTTC. This sequence encodes CASSKDLGRRKTYGYTF.

This clonotype was seen only once. Since a much larger clone is just one base distant, this may be a read error. This sequence joins TRBV20-1 and TRBJ2-7; possible D gene TRBD2, 5 bases. This CDR3 region has 14 residues. Per the germline V gene, CDR1 is DFQATT and CDR2 is SNEGSKA (reference sequence). CDR3 region: CSANGLISSYGQYF. In nucleotides, the CDR3 is TGCAGTGCGAACGGACTTATTAGCTCCTACGGGCAGTACTTC.

With respect to this clonotype: A read error may be the cause here, since a much bigger clone is one base away. This sequence joins TRBV7-2 and TRBJ2-2, with no clear D. Trimming cost V 4 bases and J 4 bases, with 4 bases left between them. The CDR3 is 12 residues long. Germline assignment: CDR1 SGHTA and CDR2 FQGNSA. CDR3 sequence reads: CASSSCTGELFF. CDR3 nucleotides: TGTGCCAGCAGCTCCTGCACCGGGGAGCTGTTTTTT.

Details on this clonotype: This may arise from a read error, as a much more abundant clone is one base away. Since the CDR3 does not end with the conserved phenylalanine or tryptophan, this likely comes from a read error. The rearrangement links TRBV28 to TRBJ2-7; D is possibly TRBD2 (5 bases). CDR1 is MDHEN and CDR2 is SYDVKM in the germline V gene. V gave up 4 bases and J gave up 6 bases, with 10 bases separating them. This CDR3 is built from 12 residues. The DNA of the CDR3 is TGTGCCAGCAGTTACCTAGCTGGCGAGCAGTACCTC. Translation: CASSYLAGEQYL.

The gene calls are TRBV6-1 and TRBJ1-2; D gene unclear. CDR3 length: 17 residues. In germline, CDR1 is MNHNS, CDR2 SASEGT. V was shortened by 7 bases and J by 4 bases, with 25 bases between the two germline ends. In DNA form, the CDR3 reads TGTGCCAGCAATATCGTGACCTCTATGCGAAAGACCTATGGCTACACCTTC. Translated, it gives CASNIVTSMRKTYGYTF.

This clonotype turned up a few times. CDR3 protein: CASSRAGPISIRTEAFF. The CDR3 DNA sequence: TGTGCCAGCAGCCGGGCCGGTCCCATTTCAATTCGCACTGAAGCTTTCTTT. The V gene is TRBV3-1, the J gene TRBJ1-1; D call uncertain. V gave up 4 bases and J gave up 4 bases, with 22 bases separating them. The germline V gene encodes CDR1 LGHDT and CDR2 YNNKEL (reference sequence). The CDR3 has 17 residues.

On this clonotype itself: A read error may explain this, as a much larger clone is one base away. The CDR3 end shows no conserved phenylalanine or tryptophan, and so a read error is likely. This sequence joins TRBV30 and TRBJ2-7; a weak D match, TRBD2 (5 bases). This CDR3 is 12 amino acids long. With 2 bases removed from V and 4 bases from J, the gap between germline ends came to 9 bases. The germline V gene has CDR1 GTSNPN and CDR2 SVGIG (reference sequence). The CDR3 spells CAWSLGGYEQYL. In DNA form, the CDR3 reads TGTGCCTGGAGTTTAGGAGGTTACGAGCAGTACCTC.

This clonotype was picked up many times. V gene TRBV3-1 combines with J gene TRBJ1-2; D unresolved. The CDR3 has 17 amino acids. V gave up 5 bases and J gave up 4 bases, with 23 bases separating them. From germline, CDR1 is LGHDT and CDR2 YNNKEL (reference sequence). The CDR3, as DNA: TGTGCCAGCAGCTATGAAGTCACCCTTCGAAAGACCTATGGCTACACCTTC. This encodes CASSYEVTLRKTYGYTF. Full variable domain (outside the CDR3, taken from reference TRBV3-1 and TRBJ1-2): DTAVSQTPKYLVTQMGNDKSIKCEQNLGHDTMYWYKQDSKKFLKIMFSYNNKELIINETVPNRFSPKSPDKAHLNLHINSLELGDSAVYFCASSYEVTLRKTYGYTFGSGTRLTVV.

A note on this clonotype: A much larger clone differs by one base, so this may be a read error. The V and J genes are TRBV12-5 and TRBJ1-3, with D hard to call. The CDR3 is 13 residues long. Germline CDR1 reads LGHNT; CDR2 reads FRNRAP. V was trimmed by 6 bases and J by 2 bases, leaving 8 bases between them. This CDR3 reads CASGGSTGNTIYF. The CDR3 region has the DNA TGTGCTAGTGGGGGGAGTACTGGAAACACCATATATTTT.

This clonotype has a count of ten or more. The chain joins TRBV28 to TRBJ2-3; D might be TRBD2 (6 bases). Looked up from germline, CDR1 is MDHEN and CDR2 is SYDVKM. The CDR3 is 12 amino acids. Trimming stripped 4 bases from V and 6 bases from J, with 8 bases between. The CDR3: CASSSGGDTQYF. The CDR3 region has the DNA TGTGCCAGCAGTTCTGGGGGGGATACGCAGTATTTT.

Many counts were recorded for this clonotype. The V and J genes are TRBV12-3 or TRBV12-4 and TRBJ2-7, with 8 nucleotides matching TRBD1. V lost 6 bases and J lost 3; bases outside the gene matches: 25. The CDR3 totals 20 residues. The CDR3 DNA sequence: TGTGCCAGCAGACCTACCCCCGGGACAGGAAAAAGAGGAGACTTCTACGAGCAGTACTTC. Amino acids: CASRPTPGTGKRGDFYEQYF.

This clonotype appeared many times. The J gene is TRBJ1-4, the V gene TRBV20-1; D call uncertain. There are 11 residues in the CDR3. With 6 bases removed from V and 7 bases from J, the gap between germline ends came to 9 bases. The germline gives CDR1 DFQATT, CDR2 SNEGSKA (reference sequence). The CDR3 sequence: CSAMYAEKLFF. The CDR3 coding sequence is TGCAGTGCCATGTACGCTGAAAAACTGTTTTTT.

This clonotype showed up many times. The DNA for the CDR3 is TGTGCCAGTACCGTAGGGGACGGAGGTCGGCCCCAGCATTTT. This sequence encodes CASTVGDGGRPQHF. The V gene is TRBV5-5, the J gene TRBJ1-5; D may be TRBD1 (5 bases). CDR3 length: 14 residues. CDR1 is SGHKS and CDR2 is YYEKEE in the germline V gene (reference sequence). V dropped 8 bases and J dropped 9 bases, with 21 bases sitting between them.

This clonotype was recorded many times. J is TRBJ1-2 and V is TRBV5-3; D uncertain. TRBV5-3 carries the ORF label, with uncertain function. This CDR3 has 16 amino acids. The V end was cut by 7 bases, the J end by 4 bases, with 23 bases between. The CDR3: CARPGPVVRKTYGYTF. DNA for the CDR3: TGTGCCAGACCGGGCCCAGTGGTGAGAAAGACCTATGGCTACACCTTC.

This clonotype was seen at least ten times. The gene calls are TRBV2 and TRBJ1-1, with D unresolved. Germline V gene lookup returns CDR1 SNHLY and CDR2 FYNNEI. The CDR3 length is 16 residues. Trimming stripped 0 bases from V and 0 bases from J, with 11 bases between. The CDR3 sequence is CASSEALQVMNTEAFF. The CDR3 bases are TGTGCCAGCAGTGAAGCGCTTCAGGTCATGAACACTGAAGCTTTCTTT. Variable domain in full (rest from reference TRBV2 and TRBJ1-1): EPEVTQTPSHQVTQMGQEVILRCVPISNHLYFYWYRQILGQKVEFLVSFYNNEISEKSEIFDDQFSVERPDGSNFTLKIRSTKLEDSAMYFCASSEALQVMNTEAFFGQGTRLTVV.

This clonotype showed up many times. The rearrangement joins TRBV21-1 to TRBJ2-3. TRBV21-1 is labeled a pseudogene. The CDR3 spans 17 residues. The CDR3 reads CASRCRLATVMQDTQYF. The CDR3 nucleotides are TGTGCCAGCAGATGCCGATTAGCTACAGTCATGCAAGATACGCAGTATTTT.

At least ten counts were recorded for this clonotype. The gene calls are TRBV5-6 and TRBJ1-2, with D maybe TRBD1 (5 bases). V gave up 4 bases and J gave up 7 bases, with 14 bases separating them. The CDR3 is made up of 13 amino acids. Germline-derived CDR1 and CDR2 are SGHDT and YYEEEE. Here the CDR3 DNA reads TGTGCCAGCAGCCGGGACCAAGAGGGTGGCTACACCTTC. Translating it yields CASSRDQEGGYTF.

This clonotype was recorded at least ten times. The rearrangement joins TRBV20-1 to TRBJ2-7; no firm D call. This CDR3 spans 13 amino acids. Germline values: CDR1 DFQATT, CDR2 SNEGSKA (reference sequence). The V gene lost 1 base and the J gene lost 6 bases, with 13 bases spanning the gap. The CDR3 region is CSARVFPTSEQYF. In DNA, the CDR3 is TGCAGTGCTAGAGTCTTCCCTACGAGCGAGCAGTACTTC.

At least ten counts were recorded for this clonotype. The V and J genes are TRBV6-6 and TRBJ2-7; D could derive from TRBD1 or TRBD2 (6 bases each). V lost 8 bases, J lost 1 base, and 12 bases lay in between. Germline assignment: CDR1 MNHNY and CDR2 SVGAGI (reference sequence). The CDR3 is 13 residues long. The CDR3 is CASGGQGSYEQYF. CDR3 DNA: TGTGCCAGCGGGGGGCAGGGATCCTACGAGCAGTACTTC.

About this clonotype itself: This may be a read error, as it is one base from a much larger clone. V usage is TRBV3-1 and J usage is TRBJ1-1; possible D gene TRBD1, 5 bases. CDR3 length: 14 amino acids. The V and J ends lost 4 bases and 11 bases respectively, with 20 bases between them. Germline V gene data show CDR1 as LGHDT and CDR2 as YNNKEL (reference sequence). The CDR3: CASSPQGSGREAFF. In DNA, the CDR3 is TGTGCCAGCAGCCCTCAGGGTTCGGGTCGTGAGGCTTTCTTT.

Of note for this clonotype: This clone may be a read error of a much larger clone one base away. No conserved phenylalanine or tryptophan ends this CDR3, so it is likely a read error. The chain employs TRBV24-1 and TRBJ2-1, with a tentative D call TRBD2 (5 bases). This CDR3 is 16 amino acids long. The ends were cut back, 3 bases at V and 0 bases at J, with 11 bases in the middle. The germline V gene encodes CDR1 KGHDR and CDR2 SFDVKD. The CDR3: CATSDRGAVSYNEQFY. The CDR3 DNA follows: TGTGCCACCAGTGATCGGGGAGCGGTCTCCTACAATGAGCAGTTCTAC.